The table lists the clone carrying this T cell receptor beta chain with many counts. Antigen: not known. In the original processing: Between-group CDR3 differences, defined by clinicopathological status, yielded a distant-metastasis classifier for papillary thyroid cancer. With MiXCR, TCRdb called clones anew from the PCR reads. TCRdb's processing, not the authors', yielded these V and J calls. The sample records 20,000 to 25,000 clones, approximately 24% being singletons. This record comes from a study of metastatic and nonmetastatic thyroid tumors. About the study: Repertoires from blood and tumor or nodule tissue of malignant and benign thyroid patients were compared.

The germline gives CDR1 SGHTS, CDR2 YDEGEE. V lost 3 bases, J lost 8 bases, and 9 bases lay in between. The CDR3 has 12 amino acids. No patient received treatment before thyroid surgery. Notes on the study in general: When malignant thyroid tumors were compared with benign nodules, TCR beta diversity was reportedly significantly higher in the malignant tumors. This held in both blood and tumor samples.

The sequence derives from a female donor with papillary thyroid cancer or a benign thyroid nodule (not recorded which). Some clones in this sample may be carry-over from other donors' samples. The chain combines TRBV5-8 with TRBJ2-1, with a tentative D call TRBD2 (7 bases). Material for sequencing was tumor tissue. CDR3 residues: CASSWGGDEQFF. CDR3 nucleotides: TGTGCCAGCAGCTGGGGGGGCGATGAGCAGTTCTTC.